This T cell receptor beta chain was sequenced in a study of T cell changes during pregnancy in multiple sclerosis. The CDR3 loop spans 13 amino acids. The V gene lost 5 bases and the J gene lost 11 bases, with 18 bases spanning the gap. Germline loops: CDR1 PRHDT, CDR2 FYEKMQ (reference sequence). Only in-frame clones appear in the TCRdb table, and some are missing; sequencing was by immunoSEQ multiplex PCR. The sample has 100,000 or so clones; approximately 92% are singletons. The chain employs TRBV13 and TRBJ1-1, with no clear D. The sequence was collected from a female donor with multiple sclerosis, enrolled in a pregnancy study. This specimen was peripheral blood, taken in the first trimester of pregnancy. The DNA of the CDR3 is TGTGCCAGCAGCACACCTGACCGGGGTAGGGCTTTCTTT. Residues: CASSTPDRGRAFF.